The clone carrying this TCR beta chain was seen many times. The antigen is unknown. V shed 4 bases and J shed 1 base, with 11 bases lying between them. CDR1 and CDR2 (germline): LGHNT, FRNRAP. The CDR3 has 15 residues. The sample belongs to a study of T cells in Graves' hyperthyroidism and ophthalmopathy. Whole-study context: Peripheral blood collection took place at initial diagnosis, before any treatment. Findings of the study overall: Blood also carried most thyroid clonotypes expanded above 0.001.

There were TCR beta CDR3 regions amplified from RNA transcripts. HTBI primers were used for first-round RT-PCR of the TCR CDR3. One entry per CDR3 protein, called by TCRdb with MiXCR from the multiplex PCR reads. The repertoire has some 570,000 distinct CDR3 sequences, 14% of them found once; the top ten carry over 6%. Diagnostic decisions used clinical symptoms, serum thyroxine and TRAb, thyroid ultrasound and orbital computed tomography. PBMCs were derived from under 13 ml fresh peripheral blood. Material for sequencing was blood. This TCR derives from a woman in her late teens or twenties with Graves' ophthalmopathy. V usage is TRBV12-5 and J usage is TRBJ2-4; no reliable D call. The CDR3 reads CASGSPRAAKNIQYF. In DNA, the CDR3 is TGTGCTAGTGGTTCCCCGCGTGCGGCCAAAAACATTCAGTACTTC.